The next 7 T cell receptor beta chains were all read from a single sample in a study of OX40 agonist ivuxolimab in advanced cancers. Only in-frame clones appear in the TCRdb table, and some are missing; sequencing was by immunoSEQ multiplex PCR. The top ten hold over 15% of the sample, which has about 61,000 clones, 89% seen once. Source: CD4+ or CD8+ T cells sorted from blood, taken in a trial of the OX40 agonist ivuxolimab. These receptors were taken from an adult with an advanced solid tumor such as melanoma, head and neck, liver or kidney cancer.

The chain joins TRBV6-5 to TRBJ2-1; D is ambiguous. Trimming removed 6 bases at V and 5 bases at J, with 11 bases between. The CDR3 is made up of 13 amino acids. Germline CDR1 is MNHEY and CDR2 is SVGAGI. CDR3 residues: CASRPLQNNEQFF. The CDR3 bases are TGTGCCAGCAGGCCTCTCCAGAACAATGAGCAGTTCTTC.

The gene calls are TRBV19 and TRBJ2-1; D ambiguous. Germline CDR1 LNHDA, CDR2 SQIVND (reference sequence). There are 15 residues in the CDR3. Trimming took 4 bases from V and 0 from J, leaving 10 bases between them. CDR3 loop: CASSSEISSYNEQFF. The CDR3 nucleotides are TGTGCCAGTAGTAGCGAGATTTCCTCCTACAATGAGCAGTTCTTC.

This CDR3 reads CASSPGTSGSQEQFF. CDR3 coding DNA: TGTGCCAGCAGCCCAGGGACTAGCGGGAGCCAGGAGCAGTTCTTC. The V gene is TRBV7-3, the J gene TRBJ2-1, with 14 bases identical to TRBD2. From germline, CDR1 is SGHTA and CDR2 FQGTGA. This CDR3 comprises 15 residues. Trimming removed 5 bases from V and 10 bases from J; junction bases left unmatched: 7.

This chain uses TRBV9 with TRBJ2-5; 11 positions agree with TRBD2. With V trimmed by 4 bases and J by 1 base, 3 bases remained unmatched. CDR1 SGDLS and CDR2 YYNGEE come from the germline V gene. The CDR3 is 15 residues long. Here the CDR3 DNA reads TGTGCCAGCAGCCCTAGCGGGAGGCCCCAAGAGACCCAGTACTTC. It yields the protein CASSPSGRPQETQYF. Complete variable domain (other parts from reference TRBV9 and TRBJ2-5): DSGVTQTPKHLITATGQRVTLRCSPRSGDLSVYWYQQSLDQGLQFLIQYYNGEERAKGNILERFSAQQFPDLHSELNLSSLELGDSALYFCASSPSGRPQETQYFGPGTRLLVL.

The chain employs TRBV6-1 and TRBJ1-1; D not certain. Deletions cut 3 bases from V and 2 bases from J, with 4 bases between. Germline assignment: CDR1 MNHNS and CDR2 SASEGT. CDR3 length equals 12 residues. This chain's CDR3 is CASSDLNTEAFF. The CDR3 DNA reads as TGTGCCAGCAGTGACCTTAACACTGAAGCTTTCTTT.

This chain links TRBV6-5 with TRBJ2-7, with a weak D call TRBD1 (5 bases). This CDR3 contains 15 residues. V dropped 4 bases and J dropped 3 bases, with 16 bases sitting between them. Germline V CDR1 and CDR2: MNHEY, SVGAGI. The DNA for the CDR3 is TGTGCCAGCAGTTCGTTCGATACAGGACACTACGAGCAGTACTTC. It translates to CASSSFDTGHYEQYF.

The V gene is TRBV19, the J gene TRBJ1-5, with a tentative D call TRBD1 (6 bases). The CDR3 sequence is 15 residues long. Germline values: CDR1 LNHDA, CDR2 SQIVND (reference sequence). V was pared by 5 bases and J by 2 bases, with 13 bases between. This CDR3 reads CASSPRDTGNQPQHF. DNA of the CDR3: TGTGCCAGTAGTCCCCGGGACACAGGCAATCAGCCCCAGCATTTT.